One sample yielded the 19 T cell receptor beta chains listed below, sequenced in a study of blood T cell repertoires in COVID-19. Clones were sequenced by immunoSEQ multiplex PCR, and TCRdb holds only the in-frame ones, with some missing. The repertoire consists of about 98,000 clones, with around 84% occurring once and the leading ten covering less than 3.5%. Sequenced sample: peripheral blood. The receptors were sampled from a man between 45 and 60 years old with active or convalescent COVID-19.

This sequence joins TRBV7-2 and TRBJ1-4; TRBD1 aligns across 9 bases. J lost 8 bases, V lost 4 bases, and 11 bases had no gene match. CDR3 length equals 16 residues. Germline-derived CDR1 and CDR2 are SGHTA and FQGNSA. In nucleotides, the CDR3 is TGTGCCAGCAGCTGGGGAGGACAGGGGATTAGGGAAAAACTGTTTTTT. This codes for CASSWGGQGIREKLFF.

The rearrangement joins TRBV7-2 to TRBJ2-5; 7 nucleotides agree with TRBD1. This CDR3 contains 14 residues. V trimming: 3 bases; J trimming: 1 base; junction bases outside the gene matches: 2. CDR1 and CDR2 from the germline V gene are SGHTA and FQGNSA. CDR3 bases: TGTGCCAGCAGCTTCTCAGGGGGCCAAGAGACCCAGTACTTC. This sequence encodes CASSFSGGQETQYF.

The rearrangement uses TRBV25-1 and TRBJ2-2; 8 bases align to TRBD1. V trimming: 0 bases; J trimming: 5 bases; junction bases outside the gene matches: 11. The germline V gene encodes CDR1 MGHDK and CDR2 SYGVNS. CDR3 length: 18 amino acids. The CDR3 DNA sequence: TGTGCCAGCAGTGAATACCCCGGGACAGGCCTACAAACCGGGGAGCTGTTTTTT. Translation gives CASSEYPGTGLQTGELFF.

The V call is TRBV6-5, the J call TRBJ2-5, with D perhaps matching TRBD2 (7 bases). Looked up from germline, CDR1 is MNHEY and CDR2 is SVGAGI. The CDR3 consists of 13 residues. The V end lost 7 bases, the J end lost 5 bases, and 14 bases lay between the germline ends. This chain's CDR3 is CASTPGGLETQYF. The CDR3 DNA reads as TGTGCCAGCACCCCCGGGGGGCTGGAGACCCAGTACTTC.

This clone was detected only a few times. The chain carries TRBV7-6 and TRBJ1-5; tentatively, D is TRBD1 (6 bases). Germline V gene data show CDR1 as SGHVS and CDR2 as FNYEAQ. The CDR3 has 15 amino acids. With 1 base removed from V and 7 bases from J, the gap between germline ends came to 14 bases. CDR3 region: CASSLGQGLWQPQHF. DNA for the CDR3: TGTGCCAGCAGCTTAGGGCAGGGGTTATGGCAGCCCCAGCATTTT.

In this sample, this clone turned up once. V gene TRBV9 combines with J gene TRBJ2-1, with 11 bases aligning to TRBD2. The CDR3 runs 16 residues. V was pared by 3 bases and J by 7 bases, with 9 bases of the junction left unmatched. Germline lookup yields CDR1 SGDLS and CDR2 YYNGEE. CDR3 residues: CASSASGTSGLNEQFF. The CDR3 region has the DNA TGTGCCAGCAGCGCTTCCGGGACTAGCGGACTAAATGAGCAGTTCTTC.

The rearrangement links TRBV19 to TRBJ1-1; TRBD1 agrees at 8 bases. There are 15 residues in the CDR3. J gave up 4 bases and V 7 bases, and 11 bases lay outside the gene matches. Looked up from germline, CDR1 is LNHDA and CDR2 is SQIVND (reference sequence). CDR3 sequence (DNA): TGTGCCAGTACCCTAGGGACAGGCGGCGGCACTGAAGCTTTCTTT. Translating gives CASTLGTGGGTEAFF.

The rearrangement links TRBV7-2 to TRBJ2-7; no clear D gene. CDR1 and CDR2 from the germline V gene are SGHTA and FQGNSA. V was shortened by 5 bases and J by 0 bases, with 11 bases between the two germline ends. The CDR3 extends over 14 amino acids. The CDR3 sequence is CASSPQLSSYEQYF. The CDR3 coding sequence is TGTGCCAGCAGCCCTCAACTGAGCTCCTACGAGCAGTACTTC.

The chain combines TRBV7-2 with TRBJ2-5; D gene uncertain. The V gene's germline CDR1 is SGHTA and CDR2 FQGNSA. V lost 3 bases and J lost 4, with 12 bases in between. This CDR3 has 14 residues. DNA for the CDR3: TGTGCCAGCAGCTTGGTCGGGTCGATAGAGACCCAGTACTTC. Protein sequence: CASSLVGSIETQYF.

The J gene is TRBJ1-2, the V gene TRBV11-2; no firm D call. The CDR3 is 13 amino acids. Per germline, CDR1 SGHAT and CDR2 FQNNGV. The V gene lost 3 bases and the J gene lost 8 bases, with 13 bases spanning the gap. The CDR3 DNA is TGTGCCAGCAGCTTCGAGGTTTTGGAAGGCTACACCTTC. Its translation: CASSFEVLEGYTF. The variable domain in full, completed from reference TRBV11-2 and TRBJ1-2, reads EAGVAQSPRYKIIEKRQSVAFWCNPISGHATLYWYQQILGQGPKLLIQFQNNGVVDDSQLPKDRFSAERLKGVDSTLKIQPAKLEDSAVYLCASSFEVLEGYTFGSGTRLTVV.

This clone has more than one count but fewer than ten. The rearrangement joins TRBV10-2 to TRBJ1-4; 7 positions agree with TRBD1. The CDR3 extends over 14 amino acids. Germline V lookup: CDR1 WSHSY, CDR2 SAAADI. J lost 4 bases, V lost 6 bases, and 5 bases had no gene match. This CDR3 is CASSTGQINEKLFF. The CDR3 DNA is TGCGCCAGCAGCACGGGACAGATTAATGAAAAACTGTTTTTT.

The V and J genes are TRBV12-3 or TRBV12-4 and TRBJ2-5; D might be TRBD1 (5 bases). The V end lost 2 bases, the J end lost 5 bases, and 9 bases lay between the germline ends. This CDR3 has 13 residues. This CDR3 is CASSLSRVETQYF. CDR3 in DNA: TGTGCCAGCAGTTTATCCAGGGTCGAGACCCAGTACTTC.

The rearrangement uses TRBV10-1 and TRBJ2-5; tentative D call: TRBD1 (5 bases). CDR1 and CDR2 from the germline V gene are WNHNN and SYGVQD (reference sequence). The CDR3 spans 13 residues. V dropped 4 bases and J dropped 1 base, with 7 bases sitting between them. The CDR3 coding sequence is TGCGCCAGCAGTGGGACAATCCAAGAGACCCAGTACTTC. It is translated as CASSGTIQETQYF.

V usage is TRBV12-3 or TRBV12-4 and J usage is TRBJ2-1, with D perhaps matching TRBD1 (6 bases). V lost 8 bases and J 15 bases, leaving 17 bases between the germline ends. The CDR3 length is 11 residues. The CDR3, as DNA: TGTGCCAGCTCAAATTCAGGGACACGGTTCTTC. This sequence encodes CASSNSGTRFF.

The J gene is TRBJ1-6, the V gene TRBV27, with 7 bases aligning to TRBD1. The trim removed 4 bases at V and 8 bases at J, leaving 8 bases unmatched. Germline V gene data show CDR1 as MNHEY and CDR2 as SMNVEV (reference sequence). The CDR3 loop spans 15 amino acids. The CDR3 spells CASSSGTGVDSPLHF. The CDR3, as DNA: TGTGCCAGCAGTTCCGGAACAGGGGTGGATTCACCCCTCCACTTT.

The CDR3 DNA reads TGTGCCAGCAGCCCTGAGGTGGGGCAAGCGCAGTATTTT. It is translated as CASSPEVGQAQYF. The chain links TRBV3-1 (or the pseudogene TRBV3-2) to TRBJ2-3, with D maybe TRBD1 (5 bases). Germline loops: CDR1 LGHDT, CDR2 YNNKEL (reference sequence). This CDR3 region has 13 residues. Trimming took 4 bases from V and 10 from J, leaving 15 bases between them.

The rearrangement joins TRBV18 to TRBJ1-5, with 9 bases matching TRBD1. V trimming: 4 bases; J trimming: 5 bases; junction bases outside the gene matches: 6. Germline assignment: CDR1 KGHSH and CDR2 LQKENI. The CDR3 is 15 residues long. CDR3 nucleotides: TGTGCCAGCTCACAAGGGACAGGGTCGGATCAGCCCCAGCATTTT. Its translation: CASSQGTGSDQPQHF.

The chain has TRBV28 and TRBJ1-1, with TRBD1 matching 7 bases. Germline-derived CDR1 and CDR2 are MDHEN and SYDVKM. V lost 7 bases and J lost 4; bases outside the gene matches: 15. The CDR3 spans 16 residues. The CDR3 region has the DNA TGTGCCAGCATTCCTCCTCTCAGGGGGACGTTCACTGAAGCTTTCTTT. Translation gives CASIPPLRGTFTEAFF.

This chain links TRBV12-2 with TRBJ2-7; the table's D call, TRBD2, has no DNA check behind it. TRBV12-2 constitutes a pseudogene. The CDR3 is 12 residues long. The CDR3 region has the DNA TGTGCAAGTCGCCGCAGCACGGGGGAGCAGTACGTC. It yields the protein CASRRSTGEQYV.